This T cell receptor beta chain derives from a study of cytomegalovirus exposure and HLA in healthy donors. In the PCR, 60 Vbeta and 13 Jbeta primers were used. Sequenced by immunoSEQ multiplex PCR; TCRdb stores in-frame clones only, minus some. Among about 120,000 clones listed, roughly four fifths were seen once. This clonotype was obtained from a woman aged 40-49 years in good health and CMV-seronegative. Sequencing used PBMCs.

CDR3: CASSGSPLTGPSTDTQYF. Written as DNA, the CDR3 is TGTGCCAGCAGCGGTAGCCCCCTAACAGGGCCTAGCACAGATACGCAGTATTTT. The chain uses TRBV9 and TRBJ2-3; a possible D gene is TRBD1 (6 bases). Germline loops: CDR1 SGDLS, CDR2 YYNGEE. This CDR3 is built from 18 residues. Trimming left V 3 bases short and J 0 bases short, with 20 bases between.